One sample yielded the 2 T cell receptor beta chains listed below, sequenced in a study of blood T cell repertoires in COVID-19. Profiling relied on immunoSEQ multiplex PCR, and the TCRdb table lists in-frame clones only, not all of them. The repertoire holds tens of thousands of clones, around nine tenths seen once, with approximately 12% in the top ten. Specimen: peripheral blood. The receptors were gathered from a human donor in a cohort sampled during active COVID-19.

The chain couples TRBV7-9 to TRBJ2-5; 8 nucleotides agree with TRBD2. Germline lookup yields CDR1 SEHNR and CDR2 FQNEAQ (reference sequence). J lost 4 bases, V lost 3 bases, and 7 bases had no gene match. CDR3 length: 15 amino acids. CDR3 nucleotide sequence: TGTGCCAGCAGCTTGAAGCGGGAGAGTGGAGAGACCCAGTACTTC. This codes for CASSLKRESGETQYF.

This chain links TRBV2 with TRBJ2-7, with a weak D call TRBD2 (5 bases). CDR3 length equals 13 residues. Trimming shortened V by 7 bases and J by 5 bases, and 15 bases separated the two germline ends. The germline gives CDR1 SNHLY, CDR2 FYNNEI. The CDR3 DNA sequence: TGTGCCAGCACATACGGGAATTCCAACGAGCAGTACTTC. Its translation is CASTYGNSNEQYF.